The 2 T cell receptor beta chains below were found in one sample sequenced in a study of tumor and adjacent non-tumor tissue in lung cancer. TCRbeta libraries were built with three rounds of nested PCR, modified from ARM-PCR. TCRdb re-called the multiplex PCR reads with MiXCR, one entry per CDR3 protein. The data contain 75,000 to 90,000 distinct CDR3 sequences, under 80% of them seen just once; the ten biggest clones take up 20% to 25%. The template was RNA from unsorted bulk tissue. The normal lung tissue was taken more than 3 cm from the tumor edge. Specimen: distant non-tumor lung tissue. The receptors were gathered from a woman between 50 and 59 years old with non-small cell lung cancer.

To note about this clonotype: Lacking the conserved final phenylalanine or tryptophan, this CDR3 likely reflects a read error. V gene TRBV6-1 combines with J gene TRBJ2-7; possible D gene TRBD1, 6 bases. This CDR3 spans 12 amino acids. Per germline, CDR1 MNHNS and CDR2 SASEGT. Trimming took off 11 bases at V and 3 bases at J, with 14 bases between the two ends. CDR3 protein: CAGTGGYYEQYL. In DNA form, the CDR3 reads TGTGCCGGTACTGGGGGCTACTACGAGCAGTACTTA.

A note on this clonotype: A junction end diverges from the germline sequence, so it may reflect a read error. The chain combines TRBV4-1 with TRBJ2-7; no clear D gene. Germline CDR1 and CDR2: MGHRA and YSYEKL. The CDR3 contains 15 residues. CDR3 coding DNA: TGCGCCTGCAGCCATAGACAATCGACCTCCTACGAGCAGCACTTC. Translated, it gives CACSHRQSTSYEQHF.